This TCR beta chain appears in the sequencing data of a study of Ad26.COV2.S vaccination and SARS-CoV-2 variants. Study-level points and caveats: Vaccinees displayed broader spike-specific TCR repertoires than placebo recipients. Once vaccination had occurred, spike-specific CD8+ and CD4+ T cell responses reportedly showed substantial breadth. The study found similar non-spike TCR breadth in vaccine and placebo recipients. Total T cell responses, in the TCR breadth and depth analyses, may have been underestimated.

Notes on this clone: Its antigen is undetermined.

The V and J ends lost 7 bases and 1 base respectively, with 15 bases between them. CDR3 length: 15 residues. The germline gives CDR1 MNHEY, CDR2 SMNVEV (reference sequence). Clones were read by immunoSEQ multiplex PCR, and TCRdb kept only the in-frame ones, dropping some. The profile covers 350,000 to 450,000 clones, with about 90% appearing a single time and 3% to 5% taken by the ten largest. This rearrangement joins TRBV27 to TRBJ2-3; TRBD1 might be the D (5 bases). The source is a human donor who had recovered from COVID-19. The sample was peripheral blood, taken after recovery from COVID-19. CDR3 amino acids: CASTPTRAGTDTQYF. CDR3 bases: TGTGCCAGCACCCCAACCAGGGCTGGCACAGATACGCAGTATTTT.